Sequencing of this T cell receptor (beta chain) was carried out in a study of T cell responses to AZD1222 COVID-19 vaccine. Produced via immunoSEQ multiplex PCR; TCRdb's table is partial and in-frame only. The sample records roughly 200,000 clones, around 94% being singletons. The TCR sequence derives from an adult who received the MenACWY meningococcal vaccine as a control. Sequencing used peripheral blood, obtained 28 days after the second dose of the MenACWY control vaccine.

The CDR3 region has the DNA TGTGCCACCAGCAGAGATGAACAGGGGATCACCGAGACCCAGTACTTC. Amino acid sequence: CATSRDEQGITETQYF. The gene calls are TRBV15 and TRBJ2-5, with 7 bases identical to TRBD1. After removal of 0 bases from V and 5 bases from J, the junction contained 9 bases not matched to a gene. The CDR3 contains 16 residues. Germline CDR1 LNHNV, CDR2 YYDKDF (reference sequence).